This TCR beta chain was captured in a study of T cell responses to AZD1222 COVID-19 vaccine. Germline V gene lookup returns CDR1 MGHRA and CDR2 YSYEKL. Trimming shortened V by 6 bases and J by 7 bases, and 12 bases separated the two germline ends. CDR3 length: 12 residues. The study, taken as a whole, reports: Spike as a whole was targeted by vaccine-associated CD4 TCRs, dominant at 160-218 and 743-854. Baseline antibody screening turned up just a handful of seropositive AZD1222 recipients.

This clone rates as medium-sized. Antigen unknown. The repertoire was sequenced with immunoSEQ multiplex PCR; TCRdb's copy has only in-frame clones and lacks some. The table lists over 55,000 clones, about 83% of them singletons. The sample here was peripheral blood, taken on day 0 of AZD1222 vaccination. This receptor was taken from an adult in good health. V and J are TRBV4-1 and TRBJ1-2; D is unclear. CDR3 sequence (DNA): TGCGCCAGCAGGCTCCCTCCAATTGGCTACACCTTC. It yields the protein CASRLPPIGYTF.